This T cell receptor beta chain was sequenced in a study of OX40 agonist ivuxolimab in advanced cancers. In the study overall: Patients got intravenous ivuxolimab at 0.01 to 10 mg/kg every 2 weeks. Aged roughly 23 to 90 with a mean of 60 years, they were more than 80% male. Under the entry rules, prior anti-PD-1, anti-PD-L1 or anti-CTLA-4 therapy was allowed, and roughly 39% had some.

Assay: immunoSEQ multiplex PCR; the TCRdb copy retains only in-frame clones and omits some. The data show fewer than 20,000 clones, nearly 75% seen once. This clone has a handful of counts. What it binds is unknown. The CDR3 extends over 15 amino acids. Between the trimmed V and J ends, which lost 0 bases and 5 bases, there was a span of 13 bases. Germline V CDR1 and CDR2: MNHEY, SVGAGI. Regarding the study as a whole: Researchers report that CD8+ T cells had, on average, more expanded clones than CD4+.

The sequence derives from an adult with an advanced solid tumor such as melanoma, head and neck, liver or kidney cancer. The genes are TRBV6-5 and TRBJ2-5; D is perhaps TRBD2 (6 bases). Specimen: CD4+ or CD8+ T cells sorted from blood, collected in a trial of the OX40 agonist ivuxolimab. The CDR3 loop is CASSYSEGRWETQYF. CDR3 DNA: TGTGCCAGCAGTTACTCGGAGGGCCGCTGGGAGACCCAGTACTTC.